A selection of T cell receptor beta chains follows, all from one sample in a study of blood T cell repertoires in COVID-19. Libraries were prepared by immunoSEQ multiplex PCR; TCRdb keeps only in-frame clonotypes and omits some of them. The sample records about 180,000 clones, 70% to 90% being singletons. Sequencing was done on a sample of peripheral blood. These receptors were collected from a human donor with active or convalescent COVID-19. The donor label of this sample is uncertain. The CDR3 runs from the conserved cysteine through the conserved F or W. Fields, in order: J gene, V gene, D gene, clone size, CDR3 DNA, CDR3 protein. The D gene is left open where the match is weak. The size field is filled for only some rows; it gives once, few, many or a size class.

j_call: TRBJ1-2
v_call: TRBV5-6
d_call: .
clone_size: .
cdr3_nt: TGTGCCAGCACCAAACTCTCAGGATCCTTTAACTATGGCTACACCTTC
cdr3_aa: CASTKLSGSFNYGYTF

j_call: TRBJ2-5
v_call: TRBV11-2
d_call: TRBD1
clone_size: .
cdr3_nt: TGTGCCAGCAGCGACGGGGCAGGGGGTTATATAGAGACCCAGTACTTC
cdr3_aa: CASSDGAGGYIETQYF

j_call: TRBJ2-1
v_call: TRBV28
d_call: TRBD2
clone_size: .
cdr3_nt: TGTGCCAGCAGTTTAGTTTGGAGGCTAGCGGGGGGAGTGTTCTTC
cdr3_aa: CASSLVWRLAGGVFF

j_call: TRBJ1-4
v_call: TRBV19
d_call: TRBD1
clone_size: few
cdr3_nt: TGTGCCAGTAGTGAGGGACAGGGGGTCGAAAAACTGTTTTTT
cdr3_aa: CASSEGQGVEKLFF

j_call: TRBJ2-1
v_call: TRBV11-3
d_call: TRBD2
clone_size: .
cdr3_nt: TGTGCCAGCAGCATCGGACTAGCCCTTACCAATGAGCAGTTCTTC
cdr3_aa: CASSIGLALTNEQFF

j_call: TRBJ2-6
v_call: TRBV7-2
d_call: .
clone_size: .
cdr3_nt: TGTGCCAGCACTACAGGGCCTTCAGGGGCCAACGTCCTGACTTTC
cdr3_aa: CASTTGPSGANVLTF

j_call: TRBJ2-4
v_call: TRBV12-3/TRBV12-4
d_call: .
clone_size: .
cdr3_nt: TGTGCCAGCAGCTGGACAGCAGAAAACATTCAGTACTTC
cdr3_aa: CASSWTAENIQYF

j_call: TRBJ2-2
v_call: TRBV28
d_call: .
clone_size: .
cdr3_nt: TGTGCCATCCTCGACACGAACACCGGGGAGCTGTTTTTT
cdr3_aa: CAILDTNTGELFF

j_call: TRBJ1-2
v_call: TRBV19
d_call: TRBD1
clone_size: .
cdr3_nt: TGTGCCAGTAGTATCGGCCGGGACAGCTATCCACGCTACACCTTC
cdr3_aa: CASSIGRDSYPRYTF

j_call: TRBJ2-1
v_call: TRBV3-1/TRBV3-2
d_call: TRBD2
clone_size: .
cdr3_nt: TGTGCCAGCAGCCAAGATAGTGACGGGGGGGTCACCTACAATGAGCAGTTCTTC
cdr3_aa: CASSQDSDGGVTYNEQFF

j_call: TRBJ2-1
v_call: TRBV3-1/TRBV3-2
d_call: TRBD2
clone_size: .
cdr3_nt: TGTGCCAGCAGCCCGGGGACTAGCGGCTACAATGAGCAGTTCTTC
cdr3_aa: CASSPGTSGYNEQFF

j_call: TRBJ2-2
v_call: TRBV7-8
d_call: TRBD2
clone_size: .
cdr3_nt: TGTGCCAGCAGCCTTAACCGATTTTGGGGGCGGGAGGGTGACACCGGGGAGCTGTTTTTT
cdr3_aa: CASSLNRFWGREGDTGELFF

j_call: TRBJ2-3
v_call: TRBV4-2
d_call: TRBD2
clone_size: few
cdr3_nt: TGTGCCAGCAGCCAGGGGACTAGCGGGGTCTACACAGATACGCAGTATTTT
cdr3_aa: CASSQGTSGVYTDTQYF

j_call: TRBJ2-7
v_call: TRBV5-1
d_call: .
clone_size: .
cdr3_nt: TGCGCCAGCAGCTTGGAAGGGGTTAAACCCTACGAGCAGTACTTC
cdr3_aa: CASSLEGVKPYEQYF

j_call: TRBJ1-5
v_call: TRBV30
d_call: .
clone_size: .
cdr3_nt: TGTGCCTGGAGTTTGGAGAGCAATCAGCCCCAGCATTTT
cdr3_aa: CAWSLESNQPQHF

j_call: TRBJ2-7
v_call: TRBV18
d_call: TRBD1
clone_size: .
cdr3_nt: TGTGCCAGCTCAGACGGACAGGGCAGCGAGCAGTACTTC
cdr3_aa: CASSDGQGSEQYF

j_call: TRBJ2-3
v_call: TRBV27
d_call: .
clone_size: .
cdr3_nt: TGTGCCAGCAGTTTTTCGGGCACAGATACGCAGTATTTT
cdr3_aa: CASSFSGTDTQYF

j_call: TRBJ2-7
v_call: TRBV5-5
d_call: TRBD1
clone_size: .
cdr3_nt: TGTGCCAGCAGCTACCGGGACAGCGCCTACGAGCAGTACTTC
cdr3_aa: CASSYRDSAYEQYF

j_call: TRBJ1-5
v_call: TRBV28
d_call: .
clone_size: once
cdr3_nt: TGTGCCAGCAGTGATACAGGTTATAGCAATCAGCCCCAGCATTTT
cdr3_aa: CASSDTGYSNQPQHF

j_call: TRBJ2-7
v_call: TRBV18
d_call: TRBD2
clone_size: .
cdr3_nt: TGTGCCAGCTCGTCGCGGGAGGGCGGCTACGAGCAGTACTTC
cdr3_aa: CASSSREGGYEQYF

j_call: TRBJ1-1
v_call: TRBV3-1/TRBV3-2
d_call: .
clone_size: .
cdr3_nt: TGTGCCAGCAAGACAGCGCCGAACACTGAAGCTTTCTTT
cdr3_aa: CASKTAPNTEAFF

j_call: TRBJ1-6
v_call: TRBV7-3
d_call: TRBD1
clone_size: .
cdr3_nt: TGTGCCAGCAGCTTAAAAGGGGGCGGTGATAATTCACCCCTCCACTTT
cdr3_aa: CASSLKGGGDNSPLHF

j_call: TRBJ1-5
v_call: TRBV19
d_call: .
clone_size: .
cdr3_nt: TGTGCCAGTAGTAAGGGGTGGAGGGGCAATCAGCCCCAGCATTTT
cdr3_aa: CASSKGWRGNQPQHF

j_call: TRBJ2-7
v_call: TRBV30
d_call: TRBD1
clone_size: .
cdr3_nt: TGTGCCTGGAGCGGCACCGGGACAGGGGGGCGCGAGCAGTACTTC
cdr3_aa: CAWSGTGTGGREQYF

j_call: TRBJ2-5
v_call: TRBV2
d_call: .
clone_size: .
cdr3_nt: TGTGCCAGCAGTGAACAGGGTACCCCGGAGACCCAGTACTTC
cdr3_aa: CASSEQGTPETQYF

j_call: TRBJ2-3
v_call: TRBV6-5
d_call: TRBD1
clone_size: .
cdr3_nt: TGTGCCAGCAGACGGGGACAGGGAGGCTTAGATACGCAGTATTTT
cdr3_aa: CASRRGQGGLDTQYF

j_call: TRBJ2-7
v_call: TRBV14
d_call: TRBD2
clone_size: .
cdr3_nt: TGTGCCAGCAGCCTTACTAGCGGGCCCACCAGATTCTACGAGCAGTACTTC
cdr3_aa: CASSLTSGPTRFYEQYF

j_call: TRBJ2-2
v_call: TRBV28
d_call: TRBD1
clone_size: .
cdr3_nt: TGTGCCAGCAGTCACGCCCAGGGGGCCCCCGGGGAGCTGTTTTTT
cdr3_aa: CASSHAQGAPGELFF

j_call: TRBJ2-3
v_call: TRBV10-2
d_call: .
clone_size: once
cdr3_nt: TGCGCCAGCAGTGAAACGAGTACGCAGTATTTT
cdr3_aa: CASSETSTQYF

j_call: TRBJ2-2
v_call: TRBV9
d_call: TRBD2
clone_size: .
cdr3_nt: TGTGCCAGCAGCGTATTGGCTAGCGGTCGTACCGGGGAGCTGTTTTTT
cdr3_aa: CASSVLASGRTGELFF

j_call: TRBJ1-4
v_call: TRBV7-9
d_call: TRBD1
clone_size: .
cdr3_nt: TGTGCCAGCAGCTTAGCGGGGACAGACAATGAAAAACTGTTTTTT
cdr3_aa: CASSLAGTDNEKLFF

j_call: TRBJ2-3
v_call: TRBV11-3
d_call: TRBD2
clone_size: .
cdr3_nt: TGTGCCAGCAGCTTAGTTGGGACTAGCGGGAGTGGTACGCAGTATTTT
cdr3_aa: CASSLVGTSGSGTQYF

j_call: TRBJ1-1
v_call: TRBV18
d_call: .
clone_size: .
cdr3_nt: TGTGCCAGCTCACCCGGACGGACACTTGAAGCTTTCTTT
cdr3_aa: CASSPGRTLEAFF

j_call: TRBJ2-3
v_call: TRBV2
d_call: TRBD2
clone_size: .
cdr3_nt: TGTGCCAGCAGTGGAAGATGGGGGACTAGCGGGAGAGATACGCAGTATTTT
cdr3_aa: CASSGRWGTSGRDTQYF

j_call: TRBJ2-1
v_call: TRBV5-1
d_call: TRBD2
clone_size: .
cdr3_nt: TGCGCCAGCAGCTTGGGGGGGACTAGCGGGAGTGATGAGCAGTTCTTC
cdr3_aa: CASSLGGTSGSDEQFF

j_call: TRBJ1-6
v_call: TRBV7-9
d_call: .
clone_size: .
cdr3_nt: TGTGCCAGCAGCTTAGAGGGGAATTCACCCCTCCACTTT
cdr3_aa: CASSLEGNSPLHF

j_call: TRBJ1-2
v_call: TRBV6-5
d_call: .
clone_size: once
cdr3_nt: TGTGCCAGCAGTTACTTGGCGGGGAAGGGCGGCTACACCTTC
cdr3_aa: CASSYLAGKGGYTF

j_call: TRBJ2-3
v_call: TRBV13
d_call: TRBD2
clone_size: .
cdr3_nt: TGTGCCAGCAGCATAGTCTCTAGCGGGGGCACAGATACGCAGTATTTT
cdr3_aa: CASSIVSSGGTDTQYF

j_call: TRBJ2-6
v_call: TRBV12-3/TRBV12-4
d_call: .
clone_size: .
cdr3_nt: TGTGCCAGCAGTTTGTTAGGGGCCAACGTCCTGACTTTC
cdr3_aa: CASSLLGANVLTF

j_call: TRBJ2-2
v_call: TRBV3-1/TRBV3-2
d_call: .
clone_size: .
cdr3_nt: TGTGCCAGCAGCCTAGGCGGGATGGCCGGGGAGCTGTTTTTT
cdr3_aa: CASSLGGMAGELFF

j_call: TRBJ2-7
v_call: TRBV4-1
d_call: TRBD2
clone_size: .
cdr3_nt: TGCGCCAGCAGCCAAGATAGTAGGCGGGGGAGCTCCTACGAGCAGTACTTC
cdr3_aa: CASSQDSRRGSSYEQYF

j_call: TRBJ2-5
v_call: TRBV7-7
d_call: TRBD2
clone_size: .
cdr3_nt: TGTGCCAGCAGCCGACAGCGGGGGGAGACCCAGTACTTC
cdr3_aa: CASSRQRGETQYF

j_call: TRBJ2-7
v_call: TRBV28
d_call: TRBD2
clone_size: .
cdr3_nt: TGTGCCAGCAGTCCCCAGACTAGCGGAGTACTCGGCGAGCAGTACTTC
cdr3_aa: CASSPQTSGVLGEQYF

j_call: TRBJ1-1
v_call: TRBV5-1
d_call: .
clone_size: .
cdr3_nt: TGCGCCAGCAGCTTCGAACCGGGACATATGAACACTGAAGCTTTCTTT
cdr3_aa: CASSFEPGHMNTEAFF

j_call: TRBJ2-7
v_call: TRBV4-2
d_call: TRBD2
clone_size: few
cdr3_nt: TGTGCCAGCAGCCTCTTAAGGGATAGCGGGAGCAGGAACGAGCAGTACTTC
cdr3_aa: CASSLLRDSGSRNEQYF

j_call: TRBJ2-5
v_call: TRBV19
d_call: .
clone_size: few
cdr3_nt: TGTGCCAGTAGTATAGACCTTGGGCATAACCAAGAGACCCAGTACTTC
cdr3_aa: CASSIDLGHNQETQYF

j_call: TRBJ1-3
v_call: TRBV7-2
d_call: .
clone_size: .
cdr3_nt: TGTGCCAGCACCCAGAACAGGGTTGGAAACACCATATATTTT
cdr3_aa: CASTQNRVGNTIYF

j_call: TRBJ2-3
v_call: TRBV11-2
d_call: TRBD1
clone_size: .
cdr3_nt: TGTGCCAGCAGCACCGGACAGGGGGCGCGGGCAGATACGCAGTATTTT
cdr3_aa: CASSTGQGARADTQYF

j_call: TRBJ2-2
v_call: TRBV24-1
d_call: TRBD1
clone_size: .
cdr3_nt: TGTGCCACCAGCCCTTGGCGGGACAGGGGGAGTGGTAACACCGGGGAGCTGTTTTTT
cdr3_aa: CATSPWRDRGSGNTGELFF

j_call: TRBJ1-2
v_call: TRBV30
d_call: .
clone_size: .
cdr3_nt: TGTGCCTGGAGTGTACTCCGCGGCAGGGGAATTAATGGCTACACCTTC
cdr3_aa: CAWSVLRGRGINGYTF

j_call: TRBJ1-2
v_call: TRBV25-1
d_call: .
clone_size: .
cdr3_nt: TGTGCCAGCAGTGAATCAGGGGACGTAGCCAACATCTATGGCTACACCTTC
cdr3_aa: CASSESGDVANIYGYTF

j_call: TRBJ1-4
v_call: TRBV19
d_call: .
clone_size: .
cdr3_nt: TGTGCCAGTAAGGGAGAGCCGAGTCGTGAAAAACTGTTTTTT
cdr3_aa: CASKGEPSREKLFF

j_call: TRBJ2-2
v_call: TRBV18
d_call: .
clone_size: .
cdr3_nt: TGTGCCAGCGCTCTAGCTTCGAACACCGGGGAGCTGTTTTTT
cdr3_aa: CASALASNTGELFF